This T cell receptor (beta chain) was recorded in a study of blood T cell repertoires in COVID-19. Study overall: COVID-19 samples from acute and convalescent phases originated in the United States, Italy and Spain.

CDR3 length: 14 residues. Germline values: CDR1 SGHKS, CDR2 YYEKEE (reference sequence). V lost 0 bases and J 7 bases, leaving 8 bases between the germline ends. In the original processing: Reference gene primer amplification gave nucleated cell count estimates. Clones were read by immunoSEQ multiplex PCR, and TCRdb kept only the in-frame ones, dropping some. That table gives V, J and clone size, and the DNA gave D and trimming. The sample lists 9,500 to 15,000 clones, around 90% occurring once. The chain couples TRBV5-5 to TRBJ1-6, with D unclear. The TCR was taken from a man between 65 and 85 years old with active COVID-19. Sequencing was carried out using peripheral blood. The DNA of the CDR3 is TGTGCCAGCAGCTTGGTGGGAGGCAATTCACCCCTCCACTTT. This encodes CASSLVGGNSPLHF.